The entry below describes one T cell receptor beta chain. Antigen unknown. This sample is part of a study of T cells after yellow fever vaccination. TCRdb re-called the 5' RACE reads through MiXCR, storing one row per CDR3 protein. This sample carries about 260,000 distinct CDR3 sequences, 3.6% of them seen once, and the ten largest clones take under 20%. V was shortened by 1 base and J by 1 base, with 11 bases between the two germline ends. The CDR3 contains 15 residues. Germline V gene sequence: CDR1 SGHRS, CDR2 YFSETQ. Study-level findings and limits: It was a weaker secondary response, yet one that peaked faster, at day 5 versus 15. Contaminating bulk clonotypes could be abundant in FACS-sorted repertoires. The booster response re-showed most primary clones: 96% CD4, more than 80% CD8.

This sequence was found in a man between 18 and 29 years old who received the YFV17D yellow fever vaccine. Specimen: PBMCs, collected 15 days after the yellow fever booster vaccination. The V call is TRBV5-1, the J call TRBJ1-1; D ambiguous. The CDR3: CASSLLSAANTEAFF. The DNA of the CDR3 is TGCGCCAGCAGCTTGTTATCGGCTGCGAACACTGAAGCTTTCTTT.